This TCR beta chain came from a study of shared clonotypes between healthy human individuals. The table came from immunoSEQ multiplex PCR; TCRdb's copy has only in-frame clones and leaves some out. Here the sample spans 90,000 to 150,000 clones, around 68% being singletons. This CDR3 is 15 amino acids long. J lost 0 bases, V lost 4 bases, and 5 bases had no gene match. Germline-derived CDR1 and CDR2 are SGHDT and YYEEEE. V usage is TRBV5-6 and J usage is TRBJ2-3; 7 bases agree with TRBD1. This receptor was obtained from a woman in her twenties or thirties in good health. The sample consisted of memory CD8+ T cells sorted from blood. Subset indicated: CD45RO+ cells pooled with CCR7-negative TemRA cells. The CDR3 here is CASSLGTVSTDTQYF. The CDR3 DNA is TGTGCCAGCAGCCTCGGGACAGTGAGCACAGATACGCAGTATTTT.